Described below is a single TCR beta chain sequence and its context. Its target is unknown. The junction had 2 bases not matched to a gene; V was cut back by 3 bases and J by 0 bases. The CDR3 sequence is 15 residues long. The data stem from a study of blood T cells in healthy people across ages. Study-wide points: CMV status of donors was not determined, possibly confounding expanded clonotype changes. Researchers deemed the diversity estimates from one million T cells underestimates.

The study isolated at least 7 million PBMCs from each sample. A sample-barcoded 5' primer and a J-beta primer mix were used in a second PCR of roughly 6 to 11 cycles. Each CDR3 protein gets one entry after TCRdb re-called the 5' RACE reads with MiXCR. The sample yields approximately 940,000 distinct CDR3 sequences, about 48% seen once. The chain recombines TRBV12-3 or TRBV12-4 with TRBJ1-3; 7 bases match TRBD1. The source material was blood. The receptor was isolated from a young man in good health. The CDR3, as DNA: TGTGCCAGCAGTTTCGACAGGGACTCTGGAAACACCATATATTTT. Its translation is CASSFDRDSGNTIYF.